The 9 T cell receptor beta chains given below trace back to one sample, sequenced in a study of cytomegalovirus exposure and HLA in healthy donors. PCR was performed using 60 Vbeta and 13 Jbeta primers. Data came from immunoSEQ multiplex PCR; TCRdb stores just in-frame clones and leaves some out. The sample carries roughly 150,000 clones, 9.7% recorded once. Sequencing was carried out using PBMCs. These receptors originate from a man aged 45-60 years in good health and CMV-seronegative.

This clone has just a few counts. The sample carries other DNA sequences with the same CDR3. The V gene is TRBV18, the J gene TRBJ1-1; a possible D gene is TRBD1 (6 bases). Per germline, CDR1 KGHSH and CDR2 LQKENI. This CDR3 spans 13 amino acids. Trimming removed 3 bases from V and 1 base from J, with 6 bases in between. The CDR3 sequence: CASSPGQNTEAFF. CDR3 nucleotide sequence: TGTGCCAGCTCACCGGGACAGAACACTGAAGCTTTCTTT.

This clone was counted only a few times. This chain joins TRBV27 and TRBJ2-7, with 8 bases lining up with TRBD1. The CDR3 has 15 residues. The germline CDR1 and CDR2 sequences are MNHEY and SMNVEV (reference sequence). The junction had 9 bases not matched to a gene; V was cut back by 2 bases and J by 6 bases. DNA of the CDR3: TGTGCCAGCAGTTTAATCCGCAGGGGGCTTGGCGAGCAGTACTTC. This translates into CASSLIRRGLGEQYF.

This clone came up a few times. The V and J genes are TRBV10-3 and TRBJ2-7; TRBD1 aligns across 7 bases. V lost 3 bases, J lost 6 bases, and 5 bases stayed unmatched. CDR3 length: 13 amino acids. CDR1 is ENHRY, CDR2 SYGVKD, per germline. CDR3 DNA sequence: TGTGCCATCAGTGAAAAACAGGGGACCGAGCAGTACTTC. Translating gives CAISEKQGTEQYF.

This clone was counted only a few times. The V and J genes are TRBV4-1 and TRBJ2-3; 7 bases line up with TRBD2. The V gene end was trimmed by 1 base and the J gene end by 5 bases; junction bases not matched to a gene: 15. This CDR3 region has 18 residues. CDR1 is MGHRA, CDR2 YSYEKL, per germline. CDR3 DNA sequence: TGCGCCAGCAGCCAAGTGAGCAAGGGCGGGGGTGACCAAGATACGCAGTATTTT. Amino acids: CASSQVSKGGGDQDTQYF.

This clone was detected a few times. J is TRBJ2-7 and V is TRBV10-3; 9 bases align to TRBD1. Germline CDR1 reads ENHRY; CDR2 reads SYGVKD. Losses at the gene ends were 4 bases for V and 0 bases for J; bases not matched to a gene: 4. The CDR3 extends over 15 amino acids. The CDR3 nucleotides are TGTGCCATCAGTGGGACAGGGGTCGCCTCCTACGAGCAGTACTTC. Translated, it gives CAISGTGVASYEQYF.

This clone was recorded a few times. J is TRBJ2-5 and V is TRBV30; 13 bases fit TRBD2. V shed 2 bases and J 6 bases; nucleotides not matched to a gene: 6. This CDR3 is 15 amino acids long. Germline V gene data show CDR1 as GTSNPN and CDR2 as SVGIG (reference sequence). Here the CDR3 DNA reads TGTGCCTGGAGTAAGGGACTAGCGGGACCGAAGACCCAGTACTTC. It yields the protein CAWSKGLAGPKTQYF. Looking up the rest from reference TRBV30 and TRBJ2-5 gives the full variable domain: SQTIHQWPATLVQPVGSPLSLECTVEGTSNPNLYWYRQAAGRGLQLLFYSVGIGQISSEVPQNLSASRPQDRQFILSSKKLLLSDSGFYLCAWSKGLAGPKTQYFGPGTRLLVL.

The chain recombines TRBV27 with TRBJ2-7; 8 nucleotides line up with TRBD1. V was pared by 3 bases and J by 7 bases, with 5 bases of the junction left unmatched. CDR1 is MNHEY, CDR2 SMNVEV, per germline (reference sequence). This CDR3 is built from 13 residues. CDR3 in amino acids: CASSLQGAAEQYF. The CDR3 nucleotides are TGTGCCAGCAGTTTGCAGGGGGCTGCGGAGCAGTACTTC.

The chain uses TRBV5-1 and TRBJ2-7; no clear D. Trimming stripped 3 bases from V and 1 base from J, with 11 bases between. The CDR3 contains 14 residues. Germline loops: CDR1 SGHRS, CDR2 YFSETQ. In DNA, the CDR3 is TGCGCCAGCAGCTCGCGGAGCCCTTCCTACGAGCAGTACTTC. Its protein is CASSSRSPSYEQYF.

The chain has TRBV5-8 and TRBJ1-5, with 8 bases matching TRBD1. The V gene end was trimmed by 2 bases and the J gene end by 6 bases; junction bases not matched to a gene: 7. The CDR3 contains 15 residues. CDR1 and CDR2 (germline): SGHTS, YDEGEE. The CDR3 DNA reads TGTGCCAGCAGCTTCTCGGACAGGGTAGGTCAGCCCCAGCATTTT. It is translated as CASSFSDRVGQPQHF.